This TCR beta chain was sequenced during a study of cytomegalovirus exposure and HLA in healthy donors. Study at large: HLA-typed donors were the source of about 85 million unique TCRs, which an early data release held.

Study results and limitations: Within the data, a cluster of highly shared sequence variants was likely a sequencing artifact.

The PCR was carried out with 60 Vbeta primers and 13 Jbeta primers. Assay used: immunoSEQ multiplex PCR; TCRdb lists only in-frame clones, some missing. The repertoire consists of about 200,000 clones, with over 75% occurring once and the leading ten covering around 1.8%. CDR1 is KGHSH and CDR2 is LQKENI in the germline V gene. With V trimmed by 2 bases and J by 0 bases, 3 bases remained unmatched. There are 16 residues in the CDR3. Worth noting for this clone: The antigen is not known.

Sequenced: PBMCs. The sequence came from a man younger than 35 in good health and CMV-seronegative. The chain uses TRBV18 and TRBJ2-7; 11 bases map to TRBD2. The CDR3 nucleotides read TGTGCCAGCTCACCAGCTAGCGGGGGGATCTCCTACGAGCAGTACTTC. Translating it yields CASSPASGGISYEQYF. The variable domain in full, completed from reference TRBV18 and TRBJ2-7, reads NAGVMQNPRHLVRRRGQEARLRCSPMKGHSHVYWYRQLPEEGLKFMVYLQKENIIDESGMPKERFSAEFPKEGPSILRIQQVVRGDSAAYFCASSPASGGISYEQYFGPGTRLTVT.